This T cell receptor beta chain is from a study of tumor and adjacent non-tumor tissue in lung cancer (dated by TCRdb to 2017 to 2018). With respect to the entire study: By cancer type, the cohort comprised around 11 adenocarcinoma patients, 2 squamous cell carcinoma patients and 1 small cell lung cancer patient. Ages among the roughly 15 patients ranged from about 30 to 76 years, there were roughly 10 men and 5 women, and disease was at TNM stage I to III. The study compared bulk TCRbeta repertoires between lung tumor tissue and matched distant non-tumor lung tissue from fewer than 19 lung cancer patients. For each patient, one tumor sample and one normal lung sample were taken, giving thirty paired specimens that underwent TCRbeta CDR3 sequencing. Sequencing generated a total of some 130 million productive TCRbeta reads, averaging approximately 4 million reads per sample. Overall study outcomes, separate from this receptor: The top 100 clones accounted for a significantly larger cumulative portion of the repertoire in normal lung than in tumor tissue. Because peripheral blood was not sequenced, the blood TCRbeta repertoires of the lung cancer patients in the study went unexamined. TCR diversity was significantly higher in younger patients, and higher tumor TCR diversity was associated with shorter overall and disease-free survival. Significantly higher TCR diversity (inverse Simpson) was observed in tumor tissue than in normal lung tissue (roughly 390 vs 170, P = 0.0075, Mann-Whitney U test). Neither the sequencing platform nor unique molecular identifiers are named or mentioned anywhere in the methods. Only 15 or so patients were included in the cohort, and the need for larger samples and more detailed clinical data was noted by the authors.

Reading from cysteine to phenylalanine, the CDR3 counts 15 amino acids. The entry retains the CDR3 DNA only, 45 bases that are in frame from base 1. Based on the germline V gene (reference sequence), the CDR1 and CDR2 sequences are SGHNT and YYREEE. A word on this clonotype: Its antigen remains undetermined. At one end, the junction sequence differs from germline, possibly due to a read error.

Library creation used multiplex PCR. Sequencing took place on an Illumina HiSeq 2500. Following protocols modified from ARM-PCR, the researchers constructed TCRbeta libraries through three rounds of nested PCR with primers (Table S4). Before sequencing, PCR products of 200-500 bp were cut from the gel and purified using the QIAquick gel extraction kit. In the original analysis: Reads were cleaned with Trimmomatic, merged with FLASH into complete CDR3 sequences, and assigned to V(D)J germline segments with MiTCR. VDJtools was used to compute clonal diversity as the inverse Simpson's index. Productive reads were defined as in-frame sequences without a premature stop codon. TCRdb handled the public reads itself, with Q25 trimming in fastp and clone calling in MiXCR, and kept productive beta chains. One record per CDR3 amino acid sequence lists the most common genes and DNA. In this record, the V and J calls reflect TCRdb's handling and not the investigators' own analysis. This sample holds approximately 120,000 distinct CDR3 sequences; about 65% were observed only once. The ten largest clones take up 15% to 20% of the sample.

RNA was isolated from bulk unsorted tissue, and RNA quality was assessed with a NanoDrop ND-1000 and an Agilent 2100. The normal lung samples consisted of distant non-tumor tissue collected more than 3 cm from the tumor edge. Donors were newly diagnosed lung cancer patients admitted for thoracic surgery in China between August and November 2014, without prior chemotherapy. Patients with previous radiotherapy or chemotherapy, or with another concurrent cancer, were excluded from the study. Surgical tissue pieces of 1-2 cm3 were preserved in RNAlater solution and stored at -80 °C until use. This clonotype was sampled from a man aged 55 to 69 with non-small cell lung cancer. The sequenced sample was distant non-tumor lung tissue. The V gene is TRBV5-4 and the J gene is TRBJ2-1; the D segment might be TRBD1 or TRBD2, since each matches 5 bases. The CDR3 region: CASSLGPAGDNEQFF. The nucleotides read TGCGCCAGCAGCTTGGGACCAGCTGGAGACAATGAGCAGTTCTTC.